The rows below give T cell receptor beta chains drawn from one sample of a study of control samples from healthy donors and cancer patients. This table comes from immunoSEQ multiplex PCR, and its TCRdb copy is limited to in-frame clones, with some not included. Of 100,000 or so clones listed, more than 85% were seen once; the top ten hold 0.92%. Specimen: blood. The origin of the receptors is a woman in her twenties or thirties in good health. CDR3s include the opening cysteine and the closing phenylalanine or tryptophan. Each record gives: D gene, clone size, V gene, J gene, CDR3 DNA, CDR3 protein. The D gene is left open where the match is weak. Size is stated for part of the rows, as once, few or many counts, or as a class when the clone is expanded.

-	few	TRBV5-1	TRBJ1-4	TGCGCCAGCAGCAAAGGGATACTGCAGATTCCAACTAATGAAAAACTGTTTTTT	CASSKGILQIPTNEKLFF
-	-	TRBV10-3	TRBJ2-1	TGTGCCATAAACGCCGGGACACTCAACAATGAGCAGTTCTTC	CAINAGTLNNEQFF
-	-	TRBV25-1	TRBJ2-3	TGTGCCAGCAGTGAATATACGGGGACTCCAGATACGCAGTATTTT	CASSEYTGTPDTQYF
-	-	TRBV11-3	TRBJ2-7	TGTGCCAGCAGCATACAAGGGGGGTACGAGCAGTACTTC	CASSIQGGYEQYF
-	-	TRBV28	TRBJ1-5	TGTGCCAGCAGTTTAAAGGGGACCTATAGCAATCAGCCCCAGCATTTT	CASSLKGTYSNQPQHF
-	-	TRBV6-5	TRBJ2-6	TGTGCCAGCAAGAGGGTTGGGGCCAACGTCCTGACTTTC	CASKRVGANVLTF
-	-	TRBV27	TRBJ1-6	TGTGCCAGCAGTTTGTTCGGGCGTCAATTTGACTATAATTCACCCCTCCACTTT	CASSLFGRQFDYNSPLHF
-	-	TRBV5-5	TRBJ2-3	TGTGCCAGCAGCTTGACGGTTCTTAGCACAGATACGCAGTATTTT	CASSLTVLSTDTQYF
-	-	TRBV10-1	TRBJ1-5	TGCGCCAGCAGTGGAATCCGCTCCGGGAGCAATCAGCCCCAGCATTTT	CASSGIRSGSNQPQHF
TRBD1	-	TRBV25-1	TRBJ1-5	TGTGCCAGCGTCGACCCGGGACAGGATCTCGGCAATCAGCCCCAGCATTTT	CASVDPGQDLGNQPQHF
-	-	TRBV29-1	TRBJ2-1	TGCAGCGTTGGAGGGGCGGCAGGGCTGGGCAATGAGCAGTTCTTC	CSVGGAAGLGNEQFF
-	-	TRBV7-2	TRBJ1-4	TGTGCCAGCAGCTCCAGGGTTGCCCGGGGTGAAAAACTGTTTTTT	CASSSRVARGEKLFF
TRBD1	-	TRBV5-1	TRBJ1-5	TGCGCCAGCAGCATCACAGGGGGAAATCAGCCCCAGCATTTT	CASSITGGNQPQHF
TRBD1	few	TRBV28	TRBJ2-7	TGTGCCAGCAGGTTCCGACCCGGGACAGGGGCGTATACCTCCTACGAGCAGTACTTC	CASRFRPGTGAYTSYEQYF
TRBD2	-	TRBV4-1	TRBJ2-3	TGCGCCAGCAGCCAAGTTTCAGAACTAGCGGATACGCAGTATTTT	CASSQVSELADTQYF
-	-	TRBV14	TRBJ2-7	TGTGCCAGCAGCCAACAAACTGGAGGCGCCTACGAGCAGTACTTC	CASSQQTGGAYEQYF
TRBD2	-	TRBV29-1	TRBJ2-1	TGCAGCGTTGAAGACGGGACTAGCGGAGCCAATGAGCAGTTCTTC	CSVEDGTSGANEQFF
-	-	TRBV5-1	TRBJ2-6	TGCGCCAGCAGCTTGAGCCGTACTGGGGCCAACGTCCTGACTTTC	CASSLSRTGANVLTF
-	-	TRBV7-9	TRBJ1-2	TGTGCCAGCAGCTTTGATTCAGCCCCAGCTAACTATGGCTACACCTTC	CASSFDSAPANYGYTF
TRBD2	-	TRBV9	TRBJ2-6	TGTGCCAGCAGAGCGGGACGGGGCTCTGGGGCCAACGTCCTGACTTTC	CASRAGRGSGANVLTF
-	-	TRBV30	TRBJ1-4	TGTGCCTGGAGTGTCGAACTACAATTTATAGTCGGGGCTAAAGCAACTAATGAAAAACTGTTTTTT	CAWSVELQFIVGAKATNEKLFF
-	-	TRBV19	TRBJ2-1	TGTGCCAGTACCCCGCAGGCCGTGAGGCATTACAATGAGCAGTTCTTC	CASTPQAVRHYNEQFF
-	-	TRBV3-1/TRBV3-2	TRBJ2-2	TGTGCCAGCAGCCGGAACACCGGGGAGCTGTTTTTT	CASSRNTGELFF
-	-	TRBV28	TRBJ1-2	TGTGCCAGCAGTTCTGGGCACCCCTTGTTGTCTGGCTTC	CASSSGHPLLSGF
TRBD2	-	TRBV6-5	TRBJ2-1	TGTGCCAGCAGAGCGGGGGGGCAGAATGAGCAGTTCTTC	CASRAGGQNEQFF
-	-	TRBV3-1/TRBV3-2	TRBJ2-1	TGTGCCAGCAGCCCGCTTAAGAACAATGAGCAGTTCTTC	CASSPLKNNEQFF
-	-	TRBV5-1	TRBJ1-5	TGCGCCAGCAGCTTGGCGGGGCGAGGCAATCAGCCCCAGCATTTT	CASSLAGRGNQPQHF
-	-	TRBV19	TRBJ1-5	TGTGCCAGTACCCTGGGGGGGTTCTATGGGGGTCAGCCCCAGCATTTT	CASTLGGFYGGQPQHF
TRBD2	-	TRBV19	TRBJ2-1	TGTGCCAGTAAGCGGGAGAGGACCTACAATGAGCAGTTCTTC	CASKRERTYNEQFF
-	-	TRBV15	TRBJ1-5	TGTGCCACCAGCAGAGATCCGGGGGGCCGTCAGCCCCAGCATTTT	CATSRDPGGRQPQHF
-	-	TRBV6-5	TRBJ1-5	TGTGCCAGCAGTTGGGGACCCGTCCAGCATTTT	CASSWGPVQHF
TRBD1	-	TRBV5-1	TRBJ2-2	TGCGCCAGCAGCTTTCAGGGGGACACCGGGGAGCTGTTTTTT	CASSFQGDTGELFF
-	-	TRBV6-5	TRBJ1-4	TGTGCCAGCAGCTCGGACAGAACAACTAATGAAAAACTGTTTTTT	CASSSDRTTNEKLFF
TRBD1	-	TRBV12-5	TRBJ1-1	TGTGCTAGTGGCACAGGGGGCACTGAAGCTTTCTTT	CASGTGGTEAFF
TRBD1	-	TRBV7-3	TRBJ1-1	TGTGCCAGCAGCTCTCGGACAGGGGGGGACACTGAAGCTTTCTTT	CASSSRTGGDTEAFF
-	-	TRBV7-2	TRBJ1-5	TGTGCCAGCAGCCCCCCGGGAGGGATGAATCAGCCCCAGCATTTT	CASSPPGGMNQPQHF
-	-	TRBV4-1	TRBJ2-7	TGCGCCAGCAGCCAAACAGGTTCCAGCTCCTACGAGCAGTACTTC	CASSQTGSSSYEQYF
-	-	TRBV19	TRBJ1-1	TGTGCCAGTAGTAGGAGCCCTGATAACACTGAAGCTTTCTTT	CASSRSPDNTEAFF
-	-	TRBV2	TRBJ1-1	TGTGCCAGCAGTGTTGGGGCCAGCTTGAACACTGAAGCTTTCTTT	CASSVGASLNTEAFF
-	-	TRBV11-1	TRBJ1-6	TGTGCCAGCAGCTCAGACCAGAATTCACCCCTCCACTTT	CASSSDQNSPLHF
-	-	TRBV11-3	TRBJ2-1	TGTGCCAGCAGCTTAGATCCTCGCCCCCCATTCAATGAGCAGTTCTTC	CASSLDPRPPFNEQFF
TRBD2	-	TRBV7-9	TRBJ2-1	TGTGCCAGCAGCCCGGGACTAGCGGGATACAATGAGCAGTTCTTC	CASSPGLAGYNEQFF
-	-	TRBV19	TRBJ1-1	TGTGCCAGTAGTCCCACCTTTCGAGAGGGATGGGACACTGAAGCTTTCTTT	CASSPTFREGWDTEAFF
-	-	TRBV29-1	TRBJ2-6	TGCAGCGTTCGGACTGGGGCCAACGTCCTGACTTTC	CSVRTGANVLTF
-	few	TRBV29-1	TRBJ2-1	TGCAGCTCCCGCGAACTCCTCTCCTACAATGAGCAGTTCTTC	CSSRELLSYNEQFF
TRBD1	few	TRBV30	TRBJ1-5	TGTGCCTGGAGTGTACTTGGGACAGGGGTTCCCCAGCATTTT	CAWSVLGTGVPQHF
-	-	TRBV6-5	TRBJ1-3	TGTGCCAGCAGTTACTCCTCCGGGGAGAGGGGACCGGGATTATATTTT	CASSYSSGERGPGLYF
TRBD1	-	TRBV11-3	TRBJ2-5	TGTGCCAGCAGCCCGGGGACAGAAGAGACCCAGTACTTC	CASSPGTEETQYF
TRBD1	-	TRBV5-1	TRBJ1-1	TGCGCCAGCACCGCAGGGGGCTCCAATCTGAACACTGAAGCTTTCTTT	CASTAGGSNLNTEAFF
-	-	TRBV18	TRBJ1-1	TGTGCCAGCTCACCCCGTGGGGGCTCTGAAGCTTTCTTT	CASSPRGGSEAFF
-	-	TRBV10-1	TRBJ2-1	TGCGCCAGCAGTCCGTACTACAATGAGCAGTTCTTC	CASSPYYNEQFF
TRBD1	-	TRBV6-1	TRBJ1-5	TGTGCCAGCGGGGACAGGATACCCCAGCATTTT	CASGDRIPQHF
-	-	TRBV6-5	TRBJ1-4	TGTGCCAGCAGTCCGTCCGACTTCAGCGAAAAACTGTTTTTT	CASSPSDFSEKLFF
-	-	TRBV28	TRBJ1-3	TGTGCCAGCAGTCCGCCAGGCGGAAACACCATATATTTT	CASSPPGGNTIYF
-	-	TRBV30	TRBJ1-3	TGTGCCGCAACGGACGGGAGCTCTGGAAACACCATATATTTT	CAATDGSSGNTIYF